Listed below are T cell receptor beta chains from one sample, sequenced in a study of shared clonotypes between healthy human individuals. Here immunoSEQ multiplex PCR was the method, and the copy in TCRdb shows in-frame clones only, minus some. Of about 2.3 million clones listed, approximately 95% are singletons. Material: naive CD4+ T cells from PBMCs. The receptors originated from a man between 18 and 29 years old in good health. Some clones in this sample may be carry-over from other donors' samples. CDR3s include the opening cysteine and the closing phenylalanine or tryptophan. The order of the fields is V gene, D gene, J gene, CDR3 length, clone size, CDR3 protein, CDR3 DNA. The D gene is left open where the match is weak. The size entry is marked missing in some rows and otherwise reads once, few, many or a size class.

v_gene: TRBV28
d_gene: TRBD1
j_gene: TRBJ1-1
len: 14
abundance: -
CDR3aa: CASSPTGGWTEAFF
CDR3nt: TGTGCCAGCAGCCCCACAGGGGGCTGGACTGAAGCTTTCTTT

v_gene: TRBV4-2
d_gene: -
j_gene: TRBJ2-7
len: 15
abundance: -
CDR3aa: CASSQRAGGSYEQYF
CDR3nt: TGTGCCAGCAGCCAGCGGGCAGGGGGGAGCTACGAGCAGTACTTC

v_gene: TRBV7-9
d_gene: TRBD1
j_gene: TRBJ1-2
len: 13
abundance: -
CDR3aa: CASSWEQGYGYTF
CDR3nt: TGTGCCAGCAGCTGGGAACAGGGGTACGGCTACACCTTC

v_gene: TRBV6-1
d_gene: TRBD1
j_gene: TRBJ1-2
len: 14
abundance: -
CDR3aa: CASRMTGGGYGYTF
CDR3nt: TGTGCCAGCAGAATGACAGGGGGCGGCTATGGCTACACCTTC

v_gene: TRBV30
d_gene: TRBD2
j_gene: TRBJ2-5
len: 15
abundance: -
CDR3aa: CAWGRGLAGGETQYF
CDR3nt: TGTGCCTGGGGCAGAGGACTAGCGGGAGGAGAGACCCAGTACTTC

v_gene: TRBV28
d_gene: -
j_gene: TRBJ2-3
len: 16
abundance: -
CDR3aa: CASSPLGGWGTDTQYF
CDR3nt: TGTGCCAGCAGTCCCCTGGGGGGATGGGGGACAGATACGCAGTATTTT

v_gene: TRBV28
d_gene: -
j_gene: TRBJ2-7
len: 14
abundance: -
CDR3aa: CASSRPAISYEQYF
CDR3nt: TGTGCCAGCAGTCGACCGGCGATCTCCTACGAGCAGTACTTC

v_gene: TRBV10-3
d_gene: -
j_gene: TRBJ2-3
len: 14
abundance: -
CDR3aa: CAIGGVLVTDTQYF
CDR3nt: TGTGCCATTGGAGGTGTATTAGTGACAGATACGCAGTATTTT

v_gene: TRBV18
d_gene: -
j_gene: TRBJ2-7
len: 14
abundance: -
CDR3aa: CASSPDAESYEQYF
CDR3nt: TGTGCCAGCTCCCCCGACGCAGAGTCCTACGAGCAGTACTTC

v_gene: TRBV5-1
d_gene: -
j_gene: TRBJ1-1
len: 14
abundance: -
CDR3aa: CASSLLDRNTEAFF
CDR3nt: TGCGCCAGCAGCTTGTTGGACAGGAACACTGAAGCTTTCTTT

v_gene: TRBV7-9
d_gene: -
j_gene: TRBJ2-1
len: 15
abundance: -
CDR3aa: CASNPQTGAYNEQFF
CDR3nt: TGTGCCAGCAACCCTCAGACGGGAGCTTACAATGAGCAGTTCTTC

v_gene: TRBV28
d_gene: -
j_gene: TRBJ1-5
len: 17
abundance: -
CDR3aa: CASSFTAGQRSNQPQHF
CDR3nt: TGTGCCAGCAGTTTCACGGCAGGGCAGAGAAGCAATCAGCCCCAGCATTTT

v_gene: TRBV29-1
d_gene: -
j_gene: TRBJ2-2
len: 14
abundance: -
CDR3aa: CSVLRGVNAGELFF
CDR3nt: TGCAGCGTACTACGCGGGGTTAACGCCGGGGAGCTGTTTTTT

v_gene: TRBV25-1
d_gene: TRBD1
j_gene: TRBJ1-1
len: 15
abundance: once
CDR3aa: CASSDPKTGFTEAFF
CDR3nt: TGTGCCAGCAGTGACCCTAAGACAGGGTTCACTGAAGCTTTCTTT

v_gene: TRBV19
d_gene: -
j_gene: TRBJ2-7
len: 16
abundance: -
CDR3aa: CASKKSGRLGTDEQYF
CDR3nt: TGTGCCAGCAAGAAGTCGGGGCGCTTAGGTACGGACGAGCAGTACTTC

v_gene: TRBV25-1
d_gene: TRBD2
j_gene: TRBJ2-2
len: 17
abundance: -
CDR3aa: CASSDFRTRANTGELFF
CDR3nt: TGTGCCAGCAGTGATTTCAGGACTAGGGCGAACACCGGGGAGCTGTTTTTT

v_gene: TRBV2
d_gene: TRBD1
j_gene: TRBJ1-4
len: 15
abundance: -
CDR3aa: CASSQTGVPNEKLFF
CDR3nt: TGTGCCAGCAGTCAAACAGGGGTACCCAATGAAAAACTGTTTTTT

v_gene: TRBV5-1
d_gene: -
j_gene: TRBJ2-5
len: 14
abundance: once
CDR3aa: CASSLESGGETQYF
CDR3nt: TGCGCCAGCAGCTTGGAGTCGGGCGGGGAGACCCAGTACTTC

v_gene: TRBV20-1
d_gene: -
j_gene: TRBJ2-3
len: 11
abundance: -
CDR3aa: CSAFHTDTQYF
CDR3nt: TGCAGTGCTTTTCACACAGATACGCAGTATTTT

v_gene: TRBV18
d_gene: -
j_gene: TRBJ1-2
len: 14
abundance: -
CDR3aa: CASSPSPRPEGYTF
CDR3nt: TGTGCCAGCTCGCCCTCCCCCCGGCCCGAAGGCTACACCTTC